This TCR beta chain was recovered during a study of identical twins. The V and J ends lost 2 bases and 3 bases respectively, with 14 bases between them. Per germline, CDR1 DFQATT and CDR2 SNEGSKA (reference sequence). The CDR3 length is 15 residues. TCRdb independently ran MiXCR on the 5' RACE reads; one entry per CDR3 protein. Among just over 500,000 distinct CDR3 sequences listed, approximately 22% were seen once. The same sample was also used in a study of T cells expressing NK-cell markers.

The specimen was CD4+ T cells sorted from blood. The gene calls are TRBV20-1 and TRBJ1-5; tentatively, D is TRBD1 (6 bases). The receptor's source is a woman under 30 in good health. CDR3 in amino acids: CSARRFGGPNQPQHF. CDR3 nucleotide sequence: TGCAGTGCTAGAAGGTTCGGGGGGCCCAATCAGCCCCAGCATTTT.